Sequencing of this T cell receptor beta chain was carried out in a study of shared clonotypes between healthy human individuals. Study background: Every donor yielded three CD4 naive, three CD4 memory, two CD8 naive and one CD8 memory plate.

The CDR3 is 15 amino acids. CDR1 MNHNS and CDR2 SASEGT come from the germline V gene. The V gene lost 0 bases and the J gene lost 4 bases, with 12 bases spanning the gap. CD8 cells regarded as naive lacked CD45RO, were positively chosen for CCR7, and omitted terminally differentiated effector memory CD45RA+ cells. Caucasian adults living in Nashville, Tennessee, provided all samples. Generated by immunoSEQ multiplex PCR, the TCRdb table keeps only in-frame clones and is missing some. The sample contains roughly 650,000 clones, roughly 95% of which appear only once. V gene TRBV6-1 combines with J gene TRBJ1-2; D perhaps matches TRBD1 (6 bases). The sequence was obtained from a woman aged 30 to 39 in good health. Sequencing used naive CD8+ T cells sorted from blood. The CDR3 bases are TGTGCCAGCAGTGAAGCATGGGGGCAGTCCTATGGCTACACCTTC. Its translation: CASSEAWGQSYGYTF.